This TCR beta chain came from a study of naive CD8 T cells in extremely preterm neonates. Assay used: immunoSEQ multiplex PCR; TCRdb lists only in-frame clones, some missing. The sample records around 5,000 clones, about 97% being singletons. Elective cesarean births at 37-41 weeks, without labor or membrane rupture, supplied the cord blood. CDR3 size: 13 residues. V lost 6 bases and J lost 0, with 6 bases in between. CDR1 and CDR2 (germline): MNHNS, SASEGT. The chain uses TRBV6-1 and TRBJ2-1; possible D gene TRBD1, 6 bases. This TCR was recovered from a newborn in good health. The sample taken for sequencing was naive CD8+ T cells from cord blood. The CDR3 spells CASRDSSYNEQFF. The CDR3 DNA reads TGTGCCAGCAGGGACAGCTCCTACAATGAGCAGTTCTTC.